Listed here are 11 T cell receptor beta chains from one sample, sequenced in a study of T-cell reconstitution after alpha-beta-depleted transplantation in children. Unique molecular identifiers were built into the TCRbeta library. One entry per CDR3 protein, called by TCRdb with MiXCR from the PCR reads. The sample has about 420,000 distinct CDR3 sequences, roughly 16% seen once; the top ten hold roughly 27%. The sample was PBMCs, mostly from graft donor cells, taken 360 days after TCRalphabeta/CD19-depleted stem cell transplant. These receptor sequences come from a boy less than two years old who had a stem cell transplant for Wiskott-Aldrich syndrome, so the T cells may come from the graft donor.

This chain links TRBV7-9 with TRBJ2-5, with 11 nucleotides matching TRBD2. The CDR3 extends over 17 amino acids. V gave up 2 bases and J gave up 2 bases; unmatched junction bases: 7. Germline lookup yields CDR1 SEHNR and CDR2 FQNEAQ (reference sequence). The CDR3 region has the DNA TGTGCCAGCAGCTTATCCCCGACTAGCGGGATACAAGAGACCCAGTACTTC. Protein sequence: CASSLSPTSGIQETQYF.

This clonotype has only a few counts. This chain joins TRBV5-1 and TRBJ2-3; 7 bases align to TRBD1. The CDR3 sequence is 16 residues long. Germline trimming cut 1 base from V and 1 base from J; bases unmatched to any gene: 6. CDR1 and CDR2 from the germline V gene are SGHRS and YFSETQ. The CDR3 sequence is CASSLPGQAGTDTQYF. The CDR3 coding sequence is TGCGCCAGCAGCTTGCCCGGACAGGCAGGCACAGATACGCAGTATTTT.

This clonotype was observed a few times. The chain combines TRBV4-1 with TRBJ2-1, with D possibly matching TRBD1 (6 bases). Per germline, CDR1 MGHRA and CDR2 YSYEKL. The CDR3 consists of 16 residues. Trimming removed 1 base from V and 7 bases from J, with 17 bases in between. CDR3 region: CASSQVRLGAGNEQFF. The CDR3 region has the DNA TGCGCCAGCAGCCAAGTCCGCCTGGGGGCCGGGAATGAGCAGTTCTTC.

This chain joins TRBV27 and TRBJ1-2; 7 bases are shared with TRBD1. The length of the CDR3 is 13 residues. Germline V gives CDR1 MNHEY, CDR2 SMNVEV (reference sequence). The V and J ends lost 5 bases and 7 bases, in that order; junction bases with no gene match: 7. The CDR3 DNA reads TGTGCCAGCAGTACAGGGGTAGAAGCTGGCTACACCTTC. It specifies CASSTGVEAGYTF.

The V gene is TRBV6-5, the J gene TRBJ2-3; D may match TRBD1 or TRBD2 (5 bases each). The V gene lost 4 bases and the J gene lost 0 bases, with 14 bases spanning the gap. The CDR3 has 16 residues. The germline V gene has CDR1 MNHEY and CDR2 SVGAGI. The CDR3 region is CASSLRDGFSTDTQYF. CDR3 nucleotide sequence: TGTGCCAGCAGTTTAAGGGACGGGTTTAGCACAGATACGCAGTATTTT.

This clonotype was seen a handful of times. V gene TRBV7-8 combines with J gene TRBJ2-1; weak D call: TRBD2 (5 bases). Trimming cost V 4 bases and J 7 bases, with 17 bases left between them. The germline CDR1 and CDR2 sequences are SGHVS and FQNEAQ. This CDR3 region has 15 residues. CDR3 loop: CASSSEARTGNEQFF. CDR3 nucleotides: TGTGCCAGCAGCTCAGAGGCTAGAACGGGAAATGAGCAGTTCTTC.

This rearrangement joins TRBV7-9 to TRBJ2-4; D is unresolved. CDR3 length equals 15 residues. Trimming left V 5 bases short and J 0 bases short, with 11 bases between. CDR1 is SEHNR, CDR2 FQNEAQ, per germline (reference sequence). The CDR3 sequence is CASSPKMGAKNIQYF. CDR3 in DNA: TGTGCCAGCAGCCCTAAAATGGGAGCCAAAAACATTCAGTACTTC.

This sequence joins TRBV20-1 and TRBJ2-7, with D unresolved. Germline CDR1 reads DFQATT; CDR2 reads SNEGSKA (reference sequence). The CDR3 covers 13 residues. V was clipped by 5 bases and J by 2 bases, with 13 bases between them. CDR3 nucleotide sequence: TGCAGTGCTCGCCCCCCAATGCCCTACGAGCAGTACTTC. This encodes CSARPPMPYEQYF.

This clonotype has just a few counts. V is TRBV5-1 and J is TRBJ2-5; 8 bases fit TRBD2. V trimming: 4 bases; J trimming: 4 bases; junction bases outside the gene matches: 9. CDR1 SGHRS and CDR2 YFSETQ come from the germline V gene. The CDR3 sequence is 15 residues long. CDR3 DNA sequence: TGCGCCAGCAGCGGGGGACTAGGAGGGGCAGAGACCCAGTACTTC. This translates into CASSGGLGGAETQYF.

The rearrangement joins TRBV3-1 to TRBJ2-2; TRBD2 aligns across 7 bases. This CDR3 is 15 amino acids long. With V trimmed by 4 bases and J by 3 bases, 5 bases remained unmatched. Germline V gene lookup returns CDR1 LGHDT and CDR2 YNNKEL (reference sequence). The CDR3 loop reads CASSPPSGYTGELFF. In DNA form, the CDR3 reads TGTGCCAGCAGCCCCCCTAGCGGCTACACCGGGGAGCTGTTTTTT.

This clonotype was recorded at least ten times. The rearrangement joins TRBV24-1 to TRBJ2-3; D is possibly TRBD1 (6 bases). Germline loops: CDR1 KGHDR, CDR2 SFDVKD. This CDR3 comprises 15 residues. With 0 bases removed from V and 2 bases from J, the gap between germline ends came to 8 bases. The CDR3 DNA is TGTGCCACCAGTGATTTGGAGGGGGACACAGATACGCAGTATTTT. Translation: CATSDLEGDTDTQYF.